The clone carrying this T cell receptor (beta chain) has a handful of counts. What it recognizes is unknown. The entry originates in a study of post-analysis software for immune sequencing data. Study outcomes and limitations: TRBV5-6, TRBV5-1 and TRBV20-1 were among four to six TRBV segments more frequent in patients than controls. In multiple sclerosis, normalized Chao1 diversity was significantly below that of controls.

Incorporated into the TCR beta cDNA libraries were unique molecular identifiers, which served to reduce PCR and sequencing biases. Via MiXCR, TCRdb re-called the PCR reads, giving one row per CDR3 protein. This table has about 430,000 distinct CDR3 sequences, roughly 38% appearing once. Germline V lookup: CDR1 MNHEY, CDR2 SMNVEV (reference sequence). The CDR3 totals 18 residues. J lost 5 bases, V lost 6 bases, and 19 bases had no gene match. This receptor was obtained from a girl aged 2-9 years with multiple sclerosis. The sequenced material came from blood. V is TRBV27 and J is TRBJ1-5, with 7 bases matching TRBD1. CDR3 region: CASSPNGLQGPGDQPQHF. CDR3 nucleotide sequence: TGTGCCAGCAGCCCCAACGGCCTACAGGGGCCGGGGGATCAGCCCCAGCATTTT.